Included here is one TCR beta chain sequence, with context. Libraries were prepared by immunoSEQ multiplex PCR; TCRdb keeps only in-frame clonotypes and omits some of them. The sample holds a few hundred thousand clones, approximately 91% seen once. The data derive from a study of cytomegalovirus exposure and HLA in healthy donors. The germline V gene has CDR1 SGHDT and CDR2 YYEEEE. This CDR3 spans 16 amino acids. The V end was cut by 5 bases, the J end by 0 bases, with 16 bases between. Sequenced input: PBMCs. The source of this sequence is a man in his thirties or forties in good health and CMV-seronegative. The chain recombines TRBV5-6 with TRBJ2-3; tentative D call: TRBD1 (7 bases). This CDR3 is CASRRPGGTSTDTQYF. The DNA for the CDR3 is TGTGCCAGCAGAAGACCAGGGGGGACTAGCACAGATACGCAGTATTTT.